The next 8 T cell receptor beta chains were all read from a single sample in a study of blood T cell repertoires in COVID-19. Clones were read by immunoSEQ multiplex PCR, and TCRdb kept only the in-frame ones, dropping some. The sample carries about 280,000 clones, about 90% recorded once. Specimen: PBMCs or T cells enriched from blood (not recorded which). The receptor source for this set is a woman in her fifties or sixties who had recovered from COVID-19.

The V and J genes are TRBV5-1 and TRBJ1-1; possibly TRBD1 for D (5 bases). The CDR3 extends over 17 amino acids. Trimming shortened V by 1 base and J by 0 bases, and 16 bases separated the two germline ends. From germline, CDR1 is SGHRS and CDR2 YFSETQ. Written as DNA, the CDR3 is TGCGCCAGCAGCTTGACTATCCAGGGAGGTTTGAACACTGAAGCTTTCTTT. This translates into CASSLTIQGGLNTEAFF.

V and J are TRBV5-5 and TRBJ1-5, with D perhaps matching TRBD1 (5 bases). The CDR3 loop spans 17 amino acids. Germline V gene lookup returns CDR1 SGHKS and CDR2 YYEKEE (reference sequence). The ends were cut back, 0 bases at V and 1 base at J, with 14 bases in the middle. The CDR3 reads CASSLAFRGDSNQPQHF. The CDR3 bases are TGTGCCAGCAGCTTGGCCTTTCGGGGGGACAGCAATCAGCCCCAGCATTTT.

J is TRBJ2-5 and V is TRBV7-9; no reliable D call. Trimming pared 1 base from V and 5 bases from J, leaving 11 bases between. CDR3 length: 14 amino acids. The V gene's germline CDR1 is SEHNR and CDR2 FQNEAQ (reference sequence). In DNA form, the CDR3 reads TGTGCCAGCAGCTTAGTTGGGCGCTGGGAGACCCAGTACTTC. Amino acids: CASSLVGRWETQYF.

The chain is built from TRBV7-9 and TRBJ1-2; 8 nucleotides agree with TRBD1. The CDR3 totals 13 residues. Germline values: CDR1 SEHNR, CDR2 FQNEAQ (reference sequence). Trimming cost V 6 bases and J 6 bases; bases outside gene matches: 6. The CDR3 sequence is CASRPGGADGYTF. The CDR3, as DNA: TGTGCCAGCAGACCAGGGGGCGCCGATGGCTACACCTTC.

The V and J genes are TRBV30 and TRBJ2-5, with D unresolved. The CDR3 runs 11 residues. Germline V gene data show CDR1 as GTSNPN and CDR2 as SVGIG (reference sequence). Trimming pared 4 bases from V and 5 bases from J, leaving 8 bases between. The CDR3 region has the DNA TGTGCCTGGAAATCGGTGGAGACCCAGTACTTC. Translation: CAWKSVETQYF.

This chain joins TRBV5-6 and TRBJ1-5; D gene uncertain. V was cut by 3 bases and J by 4 bases, with 14 bases left in between. CDR1 is SGHDT and CDR2 is YYEEEE in the germline V gene. This CDR3 has 15 amino acids. CDR3 in amino acids: CASSYNSDLNQPQHF. In nucleotides, the CDR3 is TGTGCCAGCAGCTATAACAGTGATCTTAATCAGCCCCAGCATTTT.

The rearrangement links TRBV5-1 to TRBJ1-5, with TRBD1 identical over 7 bases. This CDR3 is 15 amino acids long. Germline CDR1 and CDR2: SGHRS and YFSETQ. After removal of 2 bases from V and 7 bases from J, the junction contained 9 bases not matched to a gene. The CDR3 sequence is CASSFDGQVGQPQHF. The CDR3 bases are TGCGCCAGCAGCTTTGACGGACAGGTCGGGCAGCCCCAGCATTTT.

The chain employs TRBV5-1 and TRBJ1-5, with TRBD1 identical over 9 bases. V was clipped by 4 bases and J by 2 bases; unmatched bases: 1. Germline CDR1 is SGHRS and CDR2 is YFSETQ. CDR3 length equals 14 residues. The DNA for the CDR3 is TGCGCCAGCAGCCGGACAGGGGGCAATCAGCCCCAGCATTTT. Protein product: CASSRTGGNQPQHF.